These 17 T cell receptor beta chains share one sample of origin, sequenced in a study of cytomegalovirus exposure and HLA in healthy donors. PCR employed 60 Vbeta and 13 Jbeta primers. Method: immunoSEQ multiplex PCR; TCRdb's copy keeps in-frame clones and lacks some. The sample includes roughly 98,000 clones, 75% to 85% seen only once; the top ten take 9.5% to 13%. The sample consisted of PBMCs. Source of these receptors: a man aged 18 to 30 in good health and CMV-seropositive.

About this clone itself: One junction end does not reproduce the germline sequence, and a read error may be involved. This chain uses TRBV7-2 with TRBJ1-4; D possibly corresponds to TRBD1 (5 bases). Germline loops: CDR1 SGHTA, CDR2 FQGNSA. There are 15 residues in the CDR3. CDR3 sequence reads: CASSLVQGTNEELFF. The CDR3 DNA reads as TGTGCCAGCAGCTTAGTTCAGGGAACAAATGAAGAACTGTTTTTT.

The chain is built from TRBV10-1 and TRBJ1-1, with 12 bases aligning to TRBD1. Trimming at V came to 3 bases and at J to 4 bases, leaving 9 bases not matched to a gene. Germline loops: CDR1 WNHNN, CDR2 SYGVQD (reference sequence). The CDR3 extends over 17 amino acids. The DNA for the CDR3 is TGCGCCAGCAGTGATGCGGGACAGGGGGCATTGGGCACTGAAGCTTTCTTT. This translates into CASSDAGQGALGTEAFF.

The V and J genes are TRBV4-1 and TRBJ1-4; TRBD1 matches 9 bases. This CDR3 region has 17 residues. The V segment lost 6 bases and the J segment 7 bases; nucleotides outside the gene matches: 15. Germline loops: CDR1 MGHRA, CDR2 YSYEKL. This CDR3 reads CASSPPGQGLWGEKLFF. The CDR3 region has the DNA TGCGCCAGCAGTCCTCCGGGACAGGGCTTGTGGGGTGAAAAACTGTTTTTT.

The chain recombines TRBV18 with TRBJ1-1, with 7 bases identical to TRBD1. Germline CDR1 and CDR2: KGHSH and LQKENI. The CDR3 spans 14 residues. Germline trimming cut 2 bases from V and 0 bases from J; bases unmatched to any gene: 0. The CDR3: CASSPDRVNTEAFF. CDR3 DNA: TGTGCCAGCTCACCAGACAGGGTGAACACTGAAGCTTTCTTT.

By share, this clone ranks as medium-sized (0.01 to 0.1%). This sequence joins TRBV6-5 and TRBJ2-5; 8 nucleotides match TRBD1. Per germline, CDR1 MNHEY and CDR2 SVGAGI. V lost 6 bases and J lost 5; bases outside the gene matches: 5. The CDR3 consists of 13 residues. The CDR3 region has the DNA TGTGCCAGCAGAGGGACAGGCGGGGAGACCCAGTACTTC. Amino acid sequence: CASRGTGGETQYF.

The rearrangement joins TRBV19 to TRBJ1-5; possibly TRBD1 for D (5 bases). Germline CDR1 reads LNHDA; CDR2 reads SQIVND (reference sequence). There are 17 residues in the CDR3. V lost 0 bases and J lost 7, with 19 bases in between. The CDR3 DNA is TGTGCCAGTAGTATAGATGAAGGGCTGGGGCAAGGGCAGCCCCAGCATTTT. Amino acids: CASSIDEGLGQGQPQHF. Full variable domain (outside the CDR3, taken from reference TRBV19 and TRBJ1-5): DGGITQSPKYLFRKEGQNVTLSCEQNLNHDAMYWYRQDPGQGLRLIYYSQIVNDFQKGDIAEGYSVSREKKESFPLTVTSAQKNPTAFYLCASSIDEGLGQGQPQHFGDGTRLSIL.

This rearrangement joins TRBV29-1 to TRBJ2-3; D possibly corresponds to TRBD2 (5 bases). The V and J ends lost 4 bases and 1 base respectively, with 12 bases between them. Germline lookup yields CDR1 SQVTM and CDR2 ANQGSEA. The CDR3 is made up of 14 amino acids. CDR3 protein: CSVGTTGGTDTQYF. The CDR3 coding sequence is TGCAGCGTTGGGACGACCGGGGGCACAGATACGCAGTATTTT.

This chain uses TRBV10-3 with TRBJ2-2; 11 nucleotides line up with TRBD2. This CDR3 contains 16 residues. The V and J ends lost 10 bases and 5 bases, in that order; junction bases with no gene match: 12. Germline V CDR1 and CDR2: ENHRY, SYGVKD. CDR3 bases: TGTGCCACATCCTGGTCGGCTAGCGGGGGGACCGGGGAGCTGTTTTTT. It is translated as CATSWSASGGTGELFF.

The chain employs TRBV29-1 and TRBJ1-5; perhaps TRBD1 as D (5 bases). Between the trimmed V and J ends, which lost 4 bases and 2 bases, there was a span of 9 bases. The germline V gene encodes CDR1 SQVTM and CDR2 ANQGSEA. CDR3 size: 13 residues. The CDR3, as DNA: TGCAGCGTTGGGCAGGGCCGCAATCAGCCCCAGCATTTT. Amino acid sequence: CSVGQGRNQPQHF.

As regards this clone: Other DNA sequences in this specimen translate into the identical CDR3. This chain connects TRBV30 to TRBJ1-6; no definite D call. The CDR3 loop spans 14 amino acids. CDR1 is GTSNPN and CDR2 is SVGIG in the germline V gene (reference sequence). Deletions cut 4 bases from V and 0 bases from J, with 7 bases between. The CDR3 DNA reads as TGTGCCTGGAAAGTGAGCTCCTATAATTCACCCCTCCACTTT. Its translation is CAWKVSSYNSPLHF.

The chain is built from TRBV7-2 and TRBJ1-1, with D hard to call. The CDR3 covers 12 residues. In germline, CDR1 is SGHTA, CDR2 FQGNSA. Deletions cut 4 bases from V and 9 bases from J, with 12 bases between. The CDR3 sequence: CASSSPGVKAFF. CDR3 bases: TGTGCCAGCAGCTCGCCCGGGGTCAAAGCTTTCTTT.

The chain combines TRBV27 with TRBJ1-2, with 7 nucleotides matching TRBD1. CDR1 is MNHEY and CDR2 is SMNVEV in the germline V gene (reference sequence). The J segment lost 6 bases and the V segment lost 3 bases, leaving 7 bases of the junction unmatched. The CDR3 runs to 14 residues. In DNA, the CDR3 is TGTGCCAGCAGTTTCTCCAACAGGGGAAATGGCTACACCTTC. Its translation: CASSFSNRGNGYTF.

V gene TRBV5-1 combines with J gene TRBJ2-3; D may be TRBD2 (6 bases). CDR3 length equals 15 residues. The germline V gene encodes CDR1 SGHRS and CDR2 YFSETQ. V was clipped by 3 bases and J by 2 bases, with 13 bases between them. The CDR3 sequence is CASSWVAETTDTQYF. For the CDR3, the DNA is TGCGCCAGCAGCTGGGTAGCGGAGACCACAGATACGCAGTATTTT.

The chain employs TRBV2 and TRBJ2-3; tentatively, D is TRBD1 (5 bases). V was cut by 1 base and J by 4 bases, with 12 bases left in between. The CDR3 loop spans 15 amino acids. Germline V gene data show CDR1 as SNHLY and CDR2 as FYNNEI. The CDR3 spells CASSEVGGAADTQYF. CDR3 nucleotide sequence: TGTGCCAGCAGTGAAGTTGGTGGGGCCGCAGATACGCAGTATTTT.

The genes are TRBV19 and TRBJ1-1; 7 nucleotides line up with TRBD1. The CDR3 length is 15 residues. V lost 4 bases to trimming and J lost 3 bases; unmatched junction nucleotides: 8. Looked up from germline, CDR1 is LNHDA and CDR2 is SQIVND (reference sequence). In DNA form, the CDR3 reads TGTGCCAGTAGTACCCTGACAGGGCAGTACACTGAAGCTTTCTTT. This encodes CASSTLTGQYTEAFF.

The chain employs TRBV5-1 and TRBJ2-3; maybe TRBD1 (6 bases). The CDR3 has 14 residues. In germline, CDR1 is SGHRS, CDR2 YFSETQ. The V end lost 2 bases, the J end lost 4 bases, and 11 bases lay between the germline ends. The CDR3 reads CASSFMPGADTQYF. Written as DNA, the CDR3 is TGCGCCAGCAGCTTCATGCCAGGGGCAGATACGCAGTATTTT.

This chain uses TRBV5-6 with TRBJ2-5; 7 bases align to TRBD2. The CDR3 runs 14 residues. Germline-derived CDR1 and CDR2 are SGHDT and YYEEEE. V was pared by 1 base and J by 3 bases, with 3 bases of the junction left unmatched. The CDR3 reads CASSLWGGEETQYF. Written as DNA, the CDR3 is TGTGCCAGCAGCTTGTGGGGGGGAGAAGAGACCCAGTACTTC.